This T cell receptor (beta chain) was recovered during a study of cytomegalovirus exposure and HLA in healthy donors. Vbeta (60) and Jbeta (13) primers were used in the PCR. Only in-frame clones appear in the TCRdb table, and some are missing; sequencing was by immunoSEQ multiplex PCR. In the table there are more than 95,000 clones, 70% to 80% of which are singletons. The sample holds one count of this clone. The CDR3 has 15 amino acids. Germline CDR1 and CDR2: SGHKS and YYEKEE (reference sequence). V gave up 0 bases and J gave up 0 bases, with 10 bases separating them. This chain uses TRBV5-5 with TRBJ2-7; weak D call: TRBD1 (5 bases). The clonotype comes from a man aged 40-49 years in good health and CMV-seronegative. Specimen: PBMCs. CDR3 loop: CASSLGAGNSYEQYF. DNA for the CDR3: TGTGCCAGCAGCTTGGGGGCAGGGAACTCCTACGAGCAGTACTTC.